The sequence of this T cell receptor beta chain was determined in a study of cytomegalovirus exposure and HLA in healthy donors. Study details: Among the approximately 400 genotyped donors, approximately 81% were placed in the Caucasian-associated ancestry cluster. Study outcomes and limitations: Overall, around 160 TCR beta chains were annotated as cytomegalovirus-associated. Per a later analysis, 18,000 or so TCR beta sequences showed association with HLA alleles at 0.05 false discovery rate.

This clone occurred a few times. The antigen remains unidentified. Germline V gene data show CDR1 as MNHEY and CDR2 as SVGAGI. This CDR3 has 14 residues. After removal of 6 bases from V and 7 bases from J, the junction contained 4 bases not matched to a gene. Researchers ran the PCR with 60 Vbeta and 13 Jbeta primers. The data were produced by immunoSEQ multiplex PCR, yet TCRdb's version contains in-frame clones alone and is incomplete. The sample has about 130,000 clones; roughly 74% are singletons. Sequenced: PBMCs. V and J are TRBV6-5 and TRBJ1-6; 9 bases agree with TRBD1. This TCR was sampled from a woman aged 45-65 years in good health and CMV-seropositive. CDR3 region: CASSLGTGNSPLHF. DNA for the CDR3: TGTGCCAGCAGCCTCGGGACAGGGAATTCACCCCTCCACTTT.